Listed here is a single T cell receptor beta chain. Its antigen is still unknown. The sample originates from a study of CXCR3-negative and CXCR3-positive naive CD8 T cells. Whole-study findings and limits: Both naive subsets, CXCR3-negative and CXCR3-positive, displayed similar TRBV-TRBJ usage, unlike memory cells. TRB CDR3 properties were used to infer TCR strength, and surface CD5 was comparable between naive subsets.

5' RACE that incorporated UMI labels was used to prepare the TRB cDNA libraries. TCRdb re-called the 5' RACE reads and catalogs CDR3 proteins one per entry, DNA excluded. The sample table includes 45,000 to 60,000 distinct CDR3 sequences. In germline, CDR1 is LGHNA, CDR2 YSLEER. This CDR3 is 15 amino acids long. Sequencing input: naive CXCR3- CD8+ T cells from blood. Stated subset: CD45RO-CCR7+CD27+CD95- naive CD8+ T cells lacking CXCR3 (TNR3-). The J gene is TRBJ1-1, the V gene TRBV4-3. The TCR sequence derives from a human donor in good health. Some clones in this sample may be carry-over from other donors' samples. CDR3 in amino acids: CASSQDRVGNTEAFF.